A single sample is the source of the 26 T cell receptor beta chains below, sequenced in a study of blood T cell repertoires in COVID-19. TCRdb keeps only in-frame clones here, not all; method: immunoSEQ multiplex PCR. The sample holds approximately 94,000 clones, 84% seen once. Sequencing was performed on peripheral blood. Receptors originate from a human donor in a cohort sampled during active COVID-19.

The chain links TRBV11-2 to TRBJ2-1; no reliable D call. V lost 0 bases and J 0 bases, leaving 9 bases between the germline ends. The CDR3 runs to 16 residues. Per the germline V gene, CDR1 is SGHAT and CDR2 is FQNNGV. CDR3 DNA sequence: TGTGCCAGCAGCTTAGATTTAGTGAGCTCCTACAATGAGCAGTTCTTC. The encoded protein is CASSLDLVSSYNEQFF.

The genes are TRBV27 and TRBJ1-4, with a tentative D call TRBD1 (6 bases). Germline CDR1 is MNHEY and CDR2 is SMNVEV (reference sequence). V was pared by 7 bases and J by 0 bases, with 18 bases between. The CDR3 sequence is 17 residues long. This CDR3 reads CASTPTGRGATNEKLFF. Here the CDR3 DNA reads TGTGCCAGCACCCCAACAGGGAGAGGTGCAACTAATGAAAAACTGTTTTTT.

The rearrangement links TRBV3-1 (or the pseudogene TRBV3-2) to TRBJ1-2; perhaps TRBD1 as D (6 bases). Trimming pared 0 bases from V and 4 bases from J, leaving 15 bases between. Germline V gene sequence: CDR1 LGHDT, CDR2 YNNKEL (reference sequence). The CDR3 has 16 residues. CDR3 sequence: CASSQDSGVRGYGYTF. The CDR3 DNA reads TGTGCCAGCAGCCAAGATTCAGGGGTTCGGGGCTATGGCTACACCTTC.

This clone was counted many times. The CDR3 bases are TGTGCCACTTTAGTACAGGGGAACACTGAAGCTTTCTTT. Translated: CATLVQGNTEAFF. V and J are TRBV6-5 and TRBJ1-1; tentatively, D is TRBD1 (6 bases). The V end lost 10 bases, the J end lost 1 base, and 13 bases lay between the germline ends. The CDR3 has 13 residues. The germline V gene has CDR1 MNHEY and CDR2 SVGAGI.

This clone was seen only a few times. The V call is TRBV21-1, the J call TRBJ2-4; the table gives TRBD2 as D, unverified against the DNA. TRBV21-1 is a pseudogene segment. The CDR3 runs 16 residues. CDR3 DNA sequence: TGTGCCAGCAGCAAAGTTGGGGGGATCGGCAAAAACATTCAGTACTTC. Its protein is CASSKVGGIGKNIQYF.

The chain is built from TRBV5-1 and TRBJ1-1; D call uncertain. Trimming left V 4 bases short and J 1 base short, with 17 bases between. CDR3 length equals 16 residues. The V gene's germline CDR1 is SGHRS and CDR2 YFSETQ. The CDR3 DNA sequence: TGCGCCAGCAGCGCTACTGCCGGACTGTCGAACACTGAAGCTTTCTTT. Amino acids: CASSATAGLSNTEAFF.

The V call is TRBV6-1, the J call TRBJ2-1, with TRBD2 matching over 13 bases. Germline lookup yields CDR1 MNHNS and CDR2 SASEGT. Trimming took 1 base from V and 8 from J; bases not matched to a gene: 2. The CDR3 totals 15 residues. The CDR3 is CASSEGLAGGYEQFF. The CDR3 DNA is TGTGCCAGCAGTGAAGGACTAGCGGGAGGATATGAGCAGTTCTTC.

The gene calls are TRBV13 and TRBJ1-4; D possibly corresponds to TRBD1 (5 bases). V lost 2 bases to trimming and J lost 0 bases, with 10 bases between them. This CDR3 has 16 amino acids. Germline V gives CDR1 PRHDT, CDR2 FYEKMQ (reference sequence). CDR3 bases: TGTGCCAGCAGCTTAAACGAAGGGGCAACTAATGAAAAACTGTTTTTT. It yields the protein CASSLNEGATNEKLFF.

The rearrangement links TRBV6-4 to TRBJ2-1, with TRBD2 matching over 8 bases. The CDR3 length is 15 residues. The junction had 10 bases not matched to a gene; V was cut back by 3 bases and J by 9 bases. Looked up from germline, CDR1 is MRHNA and CDR2 is SNTAGT. The CDR3 loop reads CASSESVSGIGEQFF. For the CDR3, the DNA is TGTGCCAGCAGTGAGTCTGTTAGCGGGATAGGTGAGCAGTTCTTC.

The chain couples TRBV7-2 to TRBJ1-2; D is possibly TRBD1 (5 bases). CDR1 and CDR2 from the germline V gene are SGHTA and FQGNSA. V was cut by 6 bases and J by 4 bases, with 12 bases left in between. This CDR3 contains 13 residues. The CDR3 nucleotides read TGTGCCAGCAGGTGGGGCAGACCCTATGGCTACACCTTC. This codes for CASRWGRPYGYTF.

V and J are TRBV5-8 and TRBJ1-4; D is unresolved. CDR3 size: 15 residues. Germline-derived CDR1 and CDR2 are SGHTS and YDEGEE. Deletions cut 9 bases from V and 6 bases from J, with 21 bases between. The CDR3 DNA sequence: TGTGCCACCTCAGCGTTATTCGGGGTGCATGAAAAACTGTTTTTT. Translation: CATSALFGVHEKLFF.

V is TRBV6-6 and J is TRBJ1-5; 10 nucleotides match TRBD1. Germline CDR1 and CDR2: MNHNY and SVGAGI (reference sequence). CDR3 length: 15 residues. Trimming at V came to 0 bases and at J to 6 bases, leaving 2 bases not matched to a gene. CDR3 residues: CASSYSRDRGQPQHF. CDR3 bases: TGTGCCAGCAGTTACTCCCGGGACAGGGGTCAGCCCCAGCATTTT.

The V call is TRBV12-3 or TRBV12-4, the J call TRBJ1-3; 7 nucleotides align to TRBD1. V was pared by 7 bases and J by 4 bases, with 4 bases of the junction left unmatched. This CDR3 is 13 amino acids long. The CDR3 protein is CASTQTGGNTIYF. CDR3 nucleotide sequence: TGTGCCAGCACTCAGACAGGGGGAAACACCATATATTTT.

This chain links TRBV3-1 (or the pseudogene TRBV3-2) with TRBJ2-1; the D gene is possibly TRBD2 (5 bases). The CDR3 sequence is 17 residues long. The germline V gene has CDR1 LGHDT and CDR2 YNNKEL (reference sequence). V was pared by 0 bases and J by 1 base, with 13 bases between. CDR3: CASSQDRGSGSYNEQFF. For the CDR3, the DNA is TGTGCCAGCAGCCAAGATCGAGGGTCCGGGTCCTACAATGAGCAGTTCTTC.

The chain employs TRBV5-6 and TRBJ2-4; perhaps TRBD1 as D (6 bases). CDR3 size: 16 residues. V was pared by 0 bases and J by 0 bases, with 10 bases between. Germline assignment: CDR1 SGHDT and CDR2 YYEEEE. The CDR3 is CASSLGGQLAKNIQYF. The DNA of the CDR3 is TGTGCCAGCAGCTTGGGGGGACAACTAGCCAAAAACATTCAGTACTTC.

The chain uses TRBV5-5 and TRBJ1-3; possible D gene TRBD1, 5 bases. The V gene lost 7 bases and the J gene lost 0 bases, with 17 bases spanning the gap. Germline V gives CDR1 SGHKS, CDR2 YYEKEE (reference sequence). The CDR3 is 16 amino acids. This chain's CDR3 is CASSWGGLTSGNTIYF. The CDR3, as DNA: TGTGCCAGCTCCTGGGGGGGACTGACCTCTGGAAACACCATATATTTT.

CDR3 amino acids: CASSRSGTTYNEQFF. The CDR3 coding sequence is TGTGCCAGCAGCAGATCAGGGACAACCTACAATGAGCAGTTCTTC. The rearrangement uses TRBV6-5 and TRBJ2-1; D perhaps matches TRBD1 (6 bases). Between the trimmed V and J ends, which lost 6 bases and 2 bases, there was a span of 14 bases. Germline V gene data show CDR1 as MNHEY and CDR2 as SVGAGI. The CDR3 is 15 residues long.

The J gene is TRBJ2-2, the V gene TRBV29-1; 9 bases align to TRBD1. CDR1 SQVTM and CDR2 ANQGSEA come from the germline V gene. J lost 4 bases, V lost 1 base, and 10 bases had no gene match. The CDR3 contains 17 residues. The CDR3 coding sequence is TGCAGCGTTGAAGGGGCCACAGGGGGCGCGGGCACCGGGGAGCTGTTTTTT. Translated, it gives CSVEGATGGAGTGELFF.

This chain joins TRBV5-5 and TRBJ2-4; D remains ambiguous. Germline CDR1 is SGHKS and CDR2 is YYEKEE (reference sequence). V gave up 0 bases and J gave up 4 bases, with 8 bases separating them. The CDR3 runs 14 residues. The CDR3 DNA sequence: TGTGCCAGCAGCTTGGGGCAAGCGAAAAACATTCAGTACTTC. It yields the protein CASSLGQAKNIQYF.

The chain recombines TRBV19 with TRBJ1-2; 9 bases line up with TRBD1. Germline lookup yields CDR1 LNHDA and CDR2 SQIVND (reference sequence). The CDR3 has 14 residues. Trimming at V came to 5 bases and at J to 2 bases, leaving 3 bases not matched to a gene. CDR3 amino acids: CASSSGTGNYGYTF. CDR3 nucleotide sequence: TGTGCCAGTAGTTCCGGGACAGGGAACTATGGCTACACCTTC.

The chain links TRBV10-3 to TRBJ2-7; 11 nucleotides match TRBD1. The V gene end was trimmed by 0 bases and the J gene end by 4 bases; junction bases not matched to a gene: 2. This CDR3 is built from 15 residues. Germline CDR1 is ENHRY and CDR2 is SYGVKD. CDR3: CAISESGTGGYEQYF. The CDR3 DNA follows: TGTGCCATCAGTGAGTCTGGGACAGGGGGGTACGAGCAGTACTTC.

V gene TRBV7-3 combines with J gene TRBJ2-2; 10 bases match TRBD1. V gave up 5 bases and J gave up 6 bases; unmatched junction bases: 9. The CDR3 totals 16 residues. Germline lookup yields CDR1 SGHTA and CDR2 FQGTGA. In DNA, the CDR3 is TGTGCCAGCAGCCTTAACCGGGACAGGGGTTCCGGGGAGCTGTTTTTT. This gives the protein CASSLNRDRGSGELFF.

This clone was seen more than once but under ten times. The chain links TRBV9 to TRBJ1-2; TRBD1 matches at 11 bases. The CDR3 totals 15 residues. Trimming removed 3 bases from V and 7 bases from J; junction bases left unmatched: 8. Germline V gene data show CDR1 as SGDLS and CDR2 as YYNGEE. CDR3 in DNA: TGTGCCAGCAGCGCAGGGGACAGGGGGATTGGTGGCTACACCTTC. Residues: CASSAGDRGIGGYTF.

The V gene is TRBV5-6, the J gene TRBJ1-5; 8 bases fit TRBD1. J lost 5 bases, V lost 9 bases, and 10 bases had no gene match. Germline assignment: CDR1 SGHDT and CDR2 YYEEEE. The CDR3 runs 14 residues. The CDR3 DNA reads as TGTGCCACCCCTCTGACAGGGGTCCATCAGCCCCAGCATTTT. The encoded protein is CATPLTGVHQPQHF.

This clone appeared once. The rearrangement links TRBV6-5 to TRBJ2-1; 7 bases agree with TRBD2. CDR3 size: 15 residues. Trimming at V came to 7 bases and at J to 0 bases, leaving 6 bases not matched to a gene. The germline V gene encodes CDR1 MNHEY and CDR2 SVGAGI. CDR3 sequence reads: CASIRAGSSYNEQFF. The CDR3 coding sequence is TGTGCCAGCATTAGAGCGGGGTCCTCCTACAATGAGCAGTTCTTC.

The chain joins TRBV7-2 to TRBJ2-1; tentatively, D is TRBD2 (5 bases). The ends were cut back, 2 bases at V and 6 bases at J, with 8 bases in the middle. Germline V lookup: CDR1 SGHTA, CDR2 FQGNSA. This CDR3 is built from 13 residues. CDR3 sequence reads: CASSLRRGNEQFF. CDR3 nucleotides: TGTGCCAGCAGCTTACGACGGGGCAATGAGCAGTTCTTC.